The 9 T cell receptor beta chains presented below share a single source sample, sequenced in a study of radiation and T cells in renal cell carcinoma. Sequenced by immunoSEQ multiplex PCR; TCRdb stores in-frame clones only, minus some. The sample consists of 50,000 to 75,000 clones, around 80% of them appearing once. Documented time point: baseline pretreatment blood. Treatment of the sample: 15 Gy SBRT to primary tumor, nephrectomy 4 weeks later. The sample consisted of blood, taken from a patient whose treatment included radiotherapy and nephrectomy. The receptors were gathered from a man between 60 and 75 years old with renal cell carcinoma.

The J gene is TRBJ2-2, the V gene TRBV7-9; a possible D gene is TRBD2 (7 bases). Per germline, CDR1 SEHNR and CDR2 FQNEAQ (reference sequence). Deletions cut 1 base from V and 6 bases from J, with 12 bases between. The CDR3 extends over 15 amino acids. CDR3 residues: CASSLVRGAAGELFF. CDR3 in DNA: TGTGCCAGCAGCTTAGTTCGGGGGGCGGCCGGGGAGCTGTTTTTT. The entire variable domain, with the rest obtained from reference TRBV7-9 and TRBJ2-2, is as follows: DTGVSQNPRHKITKRGQNVTFRCDPISEHNRLYWYRQTLGQGPEFLTYFQNEAQLEKSRLLSDRFSAERPKGSFSTLEIQRTEQGDSAMYLCASSLVRGAAGELFFGEGSRLTVL.

This sequence joins TRBV15 and TRBJ2-3, with a weak D call TRBD2 (5 bases). CDR3 length: 18 amino acids. V lost 1 base, J lost 0 bases, and 17 bases lay in between. CDR1 and CDR2 (germline): LNHNV, YYDKDF (reference sequence). CDR3 nucleotide sequence: TGTGCCACCAGCAGAGCCAGAGGAGGCTCCGCTAGCACAGATACGCAGTATTTT. Translated: CATSRARGGSASTDTQYF.

The rearrangement joins TRBV19 to TRBJ2-5; TRBD1 agrees at 10 bases. This CDR3 comprises 16 residues. In germline, CDR1 is LNHDA, CDR2 SQIVND (reference sequence). Germline trimming cut 4 bases from V and 2 bases from J; bases unmatched to any gene: 7. The CDR3 is CASSTLPGQGQETQYF. The CDR3 DNA follows: TGTGCCAGTAGTACGCTACCGGGACAGGGGCAAGAGACCCAGTACTTC.

The chain recombines TRBV5-1 with TRBJ1-1; perhaps TRBD1 as D (6 bases). The CDR3 totals 14 residues. V gave up 4 bases and J gave up 4 bases, with 14 bases separating them. Germline CDR1 SGHRS, CDR2 YFSETQ. The CDR3 reads CASSVGGGGTEAFF. The CDR3 region has the DNA TGCGCCAGCAGCGTAGGGGGAGGGGGCACTGAAGCTTTCTTT.

V is TRBV18 and J is TRBJ1-4; the D is unclear. The germline CDR1 and CDR2 sequences are KGHSH and LQKENI. V lost 0 bases and J lost 7, with 18 bases in between. This CDR3 is built from 17 residues. CDR3 bases: TGTGCCAGCTCACCACCGAACACCCTAGGCGGAGGTGAAAAACTGTTTTTT. It is translated as CASSPPNTLGGGEKLFF.

The CDR3, as DNA: TGTGCCAGCAGTGAAGAGCGGTCGGCAGCGTCACAAGAGACCCAGTACTTC. Translated: CASSEERSAASQETQYF. V and J are TRBV6-1 and TRBJ2-5; weak D call: TRBD2 (5 bases). The CDR3 loop spans 17 amino acids. Germline assignment: CDR1 MNHNS and CDR2 SASEGT. V was shortened by 1 base and J by 2 bases, with 17 bases between the two germline ends.

J is TRBJ1-5 and V is TRBV6-6, with a weak D call TRBD1 (5 bases). The CDR3 sequence is 15 residues long. Deletions cut 2 bases from V and 9 bases from J, with 17 bases between. The germline CDR1 and CDR2 sequences are MNHNY and SVGAGI (reference sequence). The CDR3 spells CASSYRRAGEGPQHF. In DNA, the CDR3 is TGTGCCAGCAGTTACCGGCGGGCGGGGGAAGGGCCCCAGCATTTT.

The chain combines TRBV7-3 with TRBJ1-1; D is uncertain. Trimming stripped 5 bases from V and 5 bases from J, with 12 bases between. Germline V gives CDR1 SGHTA, CDR2 FQGTGA. The CDR3 contains 13 residues. Here the CDR3 reads CASSPILTTEAFF. The CDR3 DNA reads TGTGCCAGCAGCCCTATATTAACAACTGAAGCTTTCTTT.

The rearrangement links TRBV7-9 to TRBJ2-1, with D uncertain. Germline CDR1 is SEHNR and CDR2 is FQNEAQ (reference sequence). The V end lost 1 base, the J end lost 3 bases, and 1 base lay between the germline ends. The CDR3 is 12 residues long. The CDR3, as DNA: TGTGCCAGCAGCTTAGACTACAATGAGCAGTTCTTC. It codes for CASSLDYNEQFF.